The clone carrying this T cell receptor beta chain came up a few times. The antigen is unknown. This sample was taken from a study of CD8+ T cells in alopecia areata. Across the study: A 6-month period off drug followed tofacitinib, which lasted 6 to 18 months. Overall study findings and caveats: During tofacitinib treatment, many expanded lesional clones remained in scalp and blood.

In each case, RNA was isolated and then reverse transcribed into cDNA as the sequencing template. Libraries were prepared by immunoSEQ multiplex PCR; TCRdb keeps only in-frame clonotypes and omits some of them. Here the sample spans some 190,000 clones, 50% to 60% being singletons. Treatment meaning: oral pan-JAK inhibitor, 5-10 mg twice daily. Trimming removed 2 bases at V and 4 bases at J, with 11 bases between. This CDR3 has 15 amino acids. Per germline, CDR1 MGHDK and CDR2 SYGVNS. This clonotype was obtained from a human donor with alopecia areata. This chain uses TRBV25-1 with TRBJ2-2, with D maybe TRBD1 (5 bases). Source: CD4+ T cells sorted from blood, taken at week 4, from a patient treated with tofacitinib. The CDR3 spells CASSEPQGSTGELFF. CDR3 nucleotide sequence: TGTGCCAGCAGTGAACCGCAGGGCTCCACCGGGGAGCTGTTTTTT.